Sequencing of this T cell receptor (beta chain) was carried out in a study of cytomegalovirus exposure and HLA in healthy donors. Broader study findings: Among the sequence variants, a highly shared cluster was likely an artifact of sequencing. The later analysis indicated that the majority of CMV-associated TCR beta chains appeared HLA-restricted. The study reported that TCR beta sequences accurately predicted HLA-A and HLA-B alleles in most subjects.

This clone was picked up a small number of times. Its antigen remains unknown. Primers: 60 Vbeta forward and 13 Jbeta reverse. Generated by immunoSEQ multiplex PCR, the TCRdb table keeps only in-frame clones and is missing some. This sample has 78,000 or so clones; around 62% occur once, and the top ten carry roughly 4%. The CDR3 sequence is 16 residues long. CDR1 SGHDN and CDR2 FVKESK come from the germline V gene. Germline trimming cut 2 bases from V and 6 bases from J; bases unmatched to any gene: 7. This chain joins TRBV14 and TRBJ1-1; 12 bases align to TRBD1. The sequence was obtained from a male donor in good health and CMV-seropositive. Sequencing was carried out using PBMCs. The DNA for the CDR3 is TGTGCCAGCAGCCAATGGGGACAGGGGGCGAGTGCTGAAGCTTTCTTT. Amino acid sequence: CASSQWGQGASAEAFF.